This T cell receptor beta chain was identified during a study of shared clonotypes between healthy human individuals. The overall study: Donors were a couple of women and a few men aged 18 to 49. Study-wide results and limits: Rarefaction analysis demonstrated incomplete sorted-subset sequencing notwithstanding large depth. Between a handful of donors, naive CD4 clonotypes were shared at a level of about 5%.

The assay was immunoSEQ multiplex PCR, and TCRdb's table has in-frame clones only and misses some. The profile shows 170,000 or so clones, over 50% of them singletons. Germline V lookup: CDR1 SGHAT, CDR2 FQNNGV. Between the trimmed V and J ends, which lost 4 bases and 4 bases, there was a span of 11 bases. This CDR3 contains 14 residues. Comment on this clone: Antigen unknown.

The chain links TRBV11-2 to TRBJ2-1; a weak D match, TRBD2 (6 bases). The sequenced sample consisted of memory CD4+ T cells sorted from blood. Subset denoted: CD45RA-negative fraction. This TCR was recovered from a man under 40 in good health. CDR3 nucleotide sequence: TGTGCCAGCAGCTCTTTGGGGGGTTACAATGAGCAGTTCTTC. Translating it yields CASSSLGGYNEQFF.